This T cell receptor beta chain was profiled in a study of T cell responses to AZD1222 COVID-19 vaccine. CDR1 and CDR2 from the germline V gene are LGHNA and YNFKEQ. V was trimmed by 0 bases and J by 3 bases, leaving 12 bases between them. The CDR3 consists of 15 residues. This table comes from immunoSEQ multiplex PCR, and its TCRdb copy is limited to in-frame clones, with some not included. The sample shows 200,000 or so clones, 80% to 90% of them seen only once. This clonotype was sampled from an adult in good health. The chain recombines TRBV4-2 with TRBJ2-7; D not certain. The sample consisted of peripheral blood, taken on day 0 of AZD1222 vaccination. The CDR3 region has the DNA TGTGCCAGCAGCCAAGATCTGGGCAGCCTCTACGAGCAGTACTTC. Its translation: CASSQDLGSLYEQYF.